Listed here are 3 T cell receptor beta chains from one sample, sequenced in a study of T-cell memory formation after mild COVID-19. TCRdb passed the 5' RACE reads through MiXCR, listing each CDR3 protein once. The sample yields 250,000 to 300,000 distinct CDR3 sequences, 15% to 20% seen once. The sample consisted of PBMCs or a T cell subset sorted from them (not recorded which). The source is a man aged 18 to 29 who had mild COVID-19 (a few samples of this study predate the infection). Cell type and time point are not known.

The chain carries TRBV7-2 and TRBJ2-1; 11 bases are a match to TRBD2. The germline gives CDR1 SGHTA, CDR2 FQGNSA. The CDR3 spans 15 residues. Germline trimming cut 5 bases from V and 8 bases from J; bases unmatched to any gene: 8. CDR3 sequence reads: CASSPPGLAVDEQFF. CDR3 sequence (DNA): TGTGCCAGCAGCCCCCCGGGACTAGCGGTCGATGAGCAGTTCTTC.

This clonotype was found a few times. The chain links TRBV6-2 or TRBV6-3 to TRBJ2-4, with 7 positions matching TRBD1. V was pared by 0 bases and J by 0 bases, with 17 bases of the junction left unmatched. The V gene's germline CDR1 is MNHEY and CDR2 SVGEGT. This CDR3 spans 21 amino acids. CDR3 coding DNA: TGTGCCAGCAGTTACTCAGTCGTTTCCTGGCAGGGGGTCGGAGCCAAAAACATTCAGTACTTC. It specifies CASSYSVVSWQGVGAKNIQYF.

There are a few counts of this clonotype. The genes are TRBV6-5 and TRBJ1-4; TRBD1 matches 11 bases. CDR1 and CDR2 (germline): MNHEY, SVGAGI. V was clipped by 6 bases and J by 4 bases; unmatched bases: 1. CDR3 length: 14 residues. The CDR3 protein is CASRGTGGNEKLFF. In nucleotides, the CDR3 is TGTGCCAGCAGGGGGACAGGGGGTAATGAAAAACTGTTTTTT.